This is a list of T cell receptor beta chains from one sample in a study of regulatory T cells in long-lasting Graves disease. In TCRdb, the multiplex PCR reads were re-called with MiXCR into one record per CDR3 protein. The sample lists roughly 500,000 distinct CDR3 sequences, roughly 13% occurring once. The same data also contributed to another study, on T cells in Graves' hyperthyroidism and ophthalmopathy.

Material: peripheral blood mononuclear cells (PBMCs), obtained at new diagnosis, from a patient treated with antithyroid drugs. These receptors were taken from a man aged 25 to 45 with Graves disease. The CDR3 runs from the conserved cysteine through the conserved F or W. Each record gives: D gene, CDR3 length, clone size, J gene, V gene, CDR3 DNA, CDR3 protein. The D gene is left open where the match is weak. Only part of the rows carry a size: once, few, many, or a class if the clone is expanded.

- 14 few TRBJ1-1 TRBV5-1 TGCGCCAGCAGCTTGATGTTTGGGGATCCTGAAGCTTTCTTT CASSLMFGDPEAFF
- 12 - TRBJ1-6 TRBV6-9 TGTGCCAGCAGTTACGGAGATTCACCCCTCCACTTT CASSYGDSPLHF
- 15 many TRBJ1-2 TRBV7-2 TGTGCCAGCAGCTTGAAGTCCAACTCGAACTATGGCTACACCTTC CASSLKSNSNYGYTF
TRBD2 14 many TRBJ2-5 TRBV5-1 TGCGCCAGCAGCTCAACTAGCGGGCGAGAGACCCAGTACTTC CASSSTSGRETQYF
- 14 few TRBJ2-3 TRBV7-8 TGTGCCAGCAGTTACCCCGGGGCCTCAGATACGCAGTATTTT CASSYPGASDTQYF
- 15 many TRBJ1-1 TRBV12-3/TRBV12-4 TGTGCCAGCAGCAGTCGGGGGACGGTGAATGCTGAAGCTTTCTTT CASSSRGTVNAEAFF
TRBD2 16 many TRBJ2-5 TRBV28 TGTGCCAGCAGCCCGACCGCGGGAGTCTCACGAGAGACCCAGTACTTC CASSPTAGVSRETQYF
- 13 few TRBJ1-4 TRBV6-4 TGTGCCAGCCGGCCGCATCCTAATGAAAAACTGTTTTTT CASRPHPNEKLFF
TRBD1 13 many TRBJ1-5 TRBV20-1 TGCAGTGCGTTGGGGACAGGGGATCAGCCCCAGCATTTT CSALGTGDQPQHF
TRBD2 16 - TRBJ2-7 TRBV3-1 TGTGCCAGCAGCCCGACTAGCGGGGGAGGCGGGTACGAGCAGTACTTC CASSPTSGGGGYEQYF
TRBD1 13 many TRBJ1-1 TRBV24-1 TGTGCCACCAGTGATCTTGACAGGGTCGGAGCTTTCTTT CATSDLDRVGAFF
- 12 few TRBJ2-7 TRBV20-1 TGCAGTGCTAGAGTGTTGGGGAAAGAGCAGTACTTC CSARVLGKEQYF
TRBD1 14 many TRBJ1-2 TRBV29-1 TGCAGCGTAGAGGGACAGGGGTCCTACTATGGCTACACCTTC CSVEGQGSYYGYTF
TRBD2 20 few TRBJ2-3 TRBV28 TGTGCCAGCACCGTTCGAGGGGGGGAGACTAGCGGGATGGAGGTAGATACGCAGTATTTT CASTVRGGETSGMEVDTQYF
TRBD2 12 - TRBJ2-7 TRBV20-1 TGCAGTCCGACTAGCCCGTCCTACGAGCAGTACTTC CSPTSPSYEQYF
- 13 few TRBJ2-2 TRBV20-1 TGCAGTGGACATGTCACGAACACCGGGGAGCTGTTTTTT CSGHVTNTGELFF
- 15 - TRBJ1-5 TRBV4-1 TGCGCCAGCAGCCAGTATTCTAGTAGCAATCAGCCCCAGCATTTT CASSQYSSSNQPQHF
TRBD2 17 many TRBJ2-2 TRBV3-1 TGTGCCAGCAGCCCGACTAGCGGGAGGAGGAATGGCGGGGAGCTGTTTTTT CASSPTSGRRNGGELFF
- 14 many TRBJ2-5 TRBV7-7 TGTGCCAGCAGCTTGGGACCCCGGCAGGAAACCCAGTACTTC CASSLGPRQETQYF
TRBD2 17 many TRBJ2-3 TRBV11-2 TGTGCCAGCAGCTGGGGTTGGCGGGGGTCGGTCACAGATACGCAGTATTTT CASSWGWRGSVTDTQYF
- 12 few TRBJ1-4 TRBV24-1 TGTGCCACCAGTGATAATAATGAAAAACTGTTTTTT CATSDNNEKLFF